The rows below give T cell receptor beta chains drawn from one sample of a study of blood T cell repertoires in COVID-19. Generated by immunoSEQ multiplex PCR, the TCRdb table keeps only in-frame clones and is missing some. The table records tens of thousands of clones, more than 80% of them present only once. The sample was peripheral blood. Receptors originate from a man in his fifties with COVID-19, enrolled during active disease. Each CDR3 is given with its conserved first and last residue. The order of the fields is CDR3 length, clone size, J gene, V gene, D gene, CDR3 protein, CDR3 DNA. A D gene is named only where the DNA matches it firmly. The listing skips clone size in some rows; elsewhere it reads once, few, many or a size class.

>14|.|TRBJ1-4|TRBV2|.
CASSESRQGEKLFF
TGTGCCAGCAGTGAAAGCCGCCAGGGGGAAAAACTGTTTTTT
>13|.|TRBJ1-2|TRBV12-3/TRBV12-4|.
CASSPQGSYGYTF
TGTGCCAGCAGTCCCCAGGGCTCCTATGGCTACACCTTC
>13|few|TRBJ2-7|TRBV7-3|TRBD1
CASSMTGPHEQYF
TGTGCCAGCAGTATGACAGGGCCCCACGAGCAGTACTTC
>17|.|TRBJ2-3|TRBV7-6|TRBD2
CASSLWGTSGDTDTQYF
TGTGCCAGCAGCTTATGGGGGACTAGCGGGGACACAGATACGCAGTATTTT
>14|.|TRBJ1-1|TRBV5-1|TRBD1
CASSSGQGNTEAFF
TGCGCCAGCAGCTCGGGACAGGGAAACACTGAAGCTTTCTTT
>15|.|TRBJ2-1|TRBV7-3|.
CASSYSSGGGFEQFF
TGTGCCAGCAGCTACTCTAGCGGTGGGGGCTTTGAGCAGTTCTTC
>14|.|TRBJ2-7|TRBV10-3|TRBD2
CATAAGGAGDEQYF
TGTGCCACCGCAGCAGGAGGAGCGGGAGACGAGCAGTACTTC
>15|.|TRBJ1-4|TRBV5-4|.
CTSSSQGQDNEKLFF
TGTACCAGCAGCTCCCAGGGGCAGGATAATGAAAAACTGTTTTTT
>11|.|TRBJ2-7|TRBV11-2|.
CASSPHYEQYF
TGTGCCAGCAGCCCCCACTACGAGCAGTACTTC
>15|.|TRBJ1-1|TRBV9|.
CASSVLQGTGTEAFF
TGTGCCAGCAGCGTTCTACAGGGTACGGGGACTGAAGCTTTCTTT
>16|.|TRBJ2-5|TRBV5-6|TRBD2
CASSRRLAGDQGTQYF
TGTGCCAGCAGCCGCAGACTAGCGGGGGACCAAGGGACCCAGTACTTC
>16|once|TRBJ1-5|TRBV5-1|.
CASSLGQDNSNQPQHF
TGCGCCAGCAGCTTGGGGCAGGACAATAGCAATCAGCCCCAGCATTTT
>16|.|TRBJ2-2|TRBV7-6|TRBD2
CASSLATSWGTGELFF
TGTGCCAGCAGCTTAGCGACTAGCTGGGGCACCGGGGAGCTGTTTTTT
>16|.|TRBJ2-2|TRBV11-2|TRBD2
CASSFGEGGDTGELFF
TGTGCCAGCAGCTTTGGGGAGGGTGGGGACACCGGGGAGCTGTTTTTT
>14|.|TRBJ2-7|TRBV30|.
CAWKSQLLSYEQYF
TGTGCCTGGAAGTCACAGCTATTATCCTACGAGCAGTACTTC
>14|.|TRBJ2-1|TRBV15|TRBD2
CATSSLAGDNEQFF
TGTGCCACCAGCAGTCTAGCGGGAGACAATGAGCAGTTCTTC
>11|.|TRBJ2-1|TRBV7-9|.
CASSLVSEQFF
TGTGCCAGCAGCTTAGTGAGCGAGCAGTTCTTC
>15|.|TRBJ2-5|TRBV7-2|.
CASSLVGAGGETQYF
TGTGCCAGCAGCTTAGTTGGCGCCGGGGGAGAGACCCAGTACTTC
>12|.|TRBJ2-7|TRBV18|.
CASSPGPGEQYF
TGTGCCAGCTCACCAGGGCCGGGGGAGCAGTACTTC
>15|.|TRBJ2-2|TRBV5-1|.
CASSFNTKGAGELFF
TGCGCCAGCAGCTTCAACACAAAAGGGGCCGGGGAGCTGTTTTTT
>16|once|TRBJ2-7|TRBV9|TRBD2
CASSVGTSGRTYEQYF
TGTGCCAGCAGCGTAGGGACTAGCGGGAGGACGTACGAGCAGTACTTC
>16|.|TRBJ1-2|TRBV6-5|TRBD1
CASSYADRGPGYGYTF
TGTGCCAGCAGTTACGCGGACAGGGGGCCGGGCTATGGCTACACCTTC
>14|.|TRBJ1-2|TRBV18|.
CASSPGSSYYGYTF
TGTGCCAGCTCACCGGGCAGCTCATACTATGGCTACACCTTC
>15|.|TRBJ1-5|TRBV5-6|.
CASSPNRGGNQPQHF
TGTGCCAGCAGCCCCAACCGGGGAGGCAATCAGCCCCAGCATTTT
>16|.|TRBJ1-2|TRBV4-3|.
CASSQVAGSTNYGYTF
TGCGCCAGCAGCCAGGTGGCAGGCTCCACTAACTATGGCTACACCTTC
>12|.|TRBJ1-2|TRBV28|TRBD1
CASSSTGYGYTF
TGTGCCAGCAGTTCGACAGGGTATGGCTACACCTTC
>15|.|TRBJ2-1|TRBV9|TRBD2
CASSVGGLAYNEQFF
TGTGCCAGCAGCGTAGGAGGACTAGCCTACAATGAGCAGTTCTTC
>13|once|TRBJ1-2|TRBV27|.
CASRPTGTFGYTF
TGTGCCAGCAGACCAACAGGGACCTTTGGCTACACCTTC
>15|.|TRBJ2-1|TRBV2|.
CASSEESGLYNEQFF
TGTGCCAGCAGTGAAGAAAGCGGGCTCTACAATGAGCAGTTCTTC
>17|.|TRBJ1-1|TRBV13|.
CASSLQLISGLNTEAFF
TGTGCCAGCAGCTTACAGCTCATATCAGGCCTTAACACTGAAGCTTTCTTT
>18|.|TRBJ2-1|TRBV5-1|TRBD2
CASSLRGRGLANGDEQFF
TGCGCCAGCAGCTTACGCGGCCGGGGACTAGCAAATGGAGATGAGCAGTTCTTC
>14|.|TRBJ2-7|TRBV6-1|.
CASSEERGSGEQYF
TGTGCCAGCAGTGAAGAAAGGGGCTCGGGCGAGCAGTACTTC
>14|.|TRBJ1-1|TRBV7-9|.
CASSLARQPIEAFF
TGTGCCAGCAGCTTAGCGCGACAGCCAATTGAAGCTTTCTTT
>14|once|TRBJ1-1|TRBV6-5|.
CASILYRGDTEAFF
TGTGCCAGCATTCTTTATAGGGGCGACACTGAAGCTTTCTTT
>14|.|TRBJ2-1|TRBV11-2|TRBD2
CASRLAGSYNEQFF
TGTGCCAGCAGACTAGCGGGATCTTACAATGAGCAGTTCTTC